This TCR beta chain was identified during a study of blood T cell repertoires in COVID-19. The CDR3 has 16 amino acids. V shed 4 bases and J 7 bases; nucleotides not matched to a gene: 8. Germline V gene lookup returns CDR1 LGHNA and CDR2 YNFKEQ. TCRdb keeps only in-frame clones here, not all; method: immunoSEQ multiplex PCR. Here the sample spans 65,000 to 70,000 clones, about 86% being singletons. The chain links TRBV4-2 to TRBJ2-3; TRBD2 aligns across 13 bases. The specimen sequenced was peripheral blood. This sequence was found in a man between 45 and 60 years old with acute or convalescent COVID-19. As DNA, the CDR3 is TGTGCCAGCAGCCCTTTTACTAGCGGGGGGGGTAATACGCAGTATTTT. Translation gives CASSPFTSGGGNTQYF.